A single sample gave rise to the 17 T cell receptor beta chains below, sequenced in a study of Ad26.COV2.S vaccination and SARS-CoV-2 variants. The method was immunoSEQ multiplex PCR; TCRdb's version includes in-frame clones alone and lacks a portion of them. This table has some 180,000 clones, 87% appearing once. The specimen comprised peripheral blood, sampled after recovery from COVID-19. Receptors originate from a human donor who had recovered from COVID-19.

The CDR3 loop is CASSHDRGHLGRDTGELFF. CDR3 bases: TGTGCCAGCAGCCACGACAGGGGCCACCTTGGTAGGGACACCGGGGAGCTGTTTTTT. The rearrangement uses TRBV3-1 (or the pseudogene TRBV3-2) and TRBJ2-2; TRBD1 matches 8 bases. J gave up 3 bases and V 3 bases, and 15 bases lay outside the gene matches. The CDR3 consists of 19 residues. CDR1 LGHDT and CDR2 YNNKEL come from the germline V gene (reference sequence).

This clone has only a few counts. An end of the junction does not agree with germline; a read error may underlie this. The chain employs TRBV6-5 and TRBJ1-1; 8 nucleotides line up with TRBD1. Germline V gene data show CDR1 as MNHEY and CDR2 as SVGAGI. CDR3 length equals 15 residues. CDR3: CASSDSQGGFTEAFF. In DNA, the CDR3 is TGTGCCAGCAGTGACTCACAGGGGGGTTTTACTGAAGCTTTCTTT.

A few counts support this clone. The rearrangement joins TRBV5-1 to TRBJ1-6, with D perhaps matching TRBD1 (5 bases). Germline CDR1 and CDR2: SGHRS and YFSETQ. The length of the CDR3 is 15 residues. V lost 0 bases, J lost 6 bases, and 10 bases lay in between. The CDR3 region is CASSLAGTLNSPLHF. The CDR3 DNA follows: TGCGCCAGCAGCTTGGCCGGGACCCTTAATTCACCCCTCCACTTT.

This rearrangement joins TRBV7-3 to TRBJ2-3, with 9 bases that match TRBD2. V dropped 5 bases and J dropped 1; count of bases not matched to a gene: 10. Germline lookup yields CDR1 SGHTA and CDR2 FQGTGA. The CDR3 runs to 17 residues. CDR3 coding DNA: TGTGCCAGCAGCCTCCTGGGGGCGGGAGGGGGCACAGATACGCAGTATTTT. Amino acid sequence: CASSLLGAGGGTDTQYF.

This chain uses TRBV6-5 with TRBJ2-7; no firm D call. The CDR3 spans 13 residues. Germline V CDR1 and CDR2: MNHEY, SVGAGI. V gave up 6 bases and J gave up 4 bases, with 13 bases separating them. The CDR3 region has the DNA TGTGCCAGCAGCAAAACGGTTAGATACGAGCAGTACTTC. Encoded protein: CASSKTVRYEQYF.

In this sample, this clone turned up once. This chain connects TRBV7-9 to TRBJ2-5; TRBD2 aligns across 9 bases. This CDR3 contains 15 residues. Germline V gives CDR1 SEHNR, CDR2 FQNEAQ (reference sequence). After removal of 6 bases from V and 4 bases from J, the junction contained 9 bases not matched to a gene. CDR3 in amino acids: CASRGGGAGGETQYF. For the CDR3, the DNA is TGTGCCAGCAGGGGGGGAGGAGCGGGAGGAGAGACCCAGTACTTC.

This clone was picked up one time. The chain combines TRBV4-1 with TRBJ1-6; D possibly corresponds to TRBD1 (5 bases). The V end lost 3 bases, the J end lost 0 bases, and 9 bases lay between the germline ends. The CDR3 length is 16 residues. Germline V gives CDR1 MGHRA, CDR2 YSYEKL. CDR3 region: CASSQRQSSYNSPLHF. CDR3 sequence (DNA): TGCGCCAGCAGCCAGAGACAGAGCTCCTATAATTCACCCCTCCACTTT.

The chain combines TRBV6-6 with TRBJ2-7; the match to TRBD1 covers 7 bases. The CDR3 sequence is 16 residues long. Germline lookup yields CDR1 MNHNY and CDR2 SVGAGI (reference sequence). V gave up 1 base and J gave up 2 bases; unmatched junction bases: 8. CDR3 DNA: TGTGCCAGCAGTTACTTTCTCGGACAGGCCACCTACGAGCAGTACTTC. This encodes CASSYFLGQATYEQYF.

This clone was counted between two and nine times. The chain couples TRBV2 to TRBJ2-2, with D possibly matching TRBD2 (6 bases). Deletions cut 4 bases from V and 5 bases from J, with 11 bases between. This CDR3 is built from 14 residues. CDR1 is SNHLY and CDR2 is FYNNEI in the germline V gene. Written as DNA, the CDR3 is TGTGCCAGCAGTGCGGCTGGGGGGACCGGGGAGCTGTTTTTT. This encodes CASSAAGGTGELFF.

The chain is built from TRBV2 and TRBJ2-5; 13 bases map to TRBD2. With V trimmed by 6 bases and J by 5 bases, 6 bases remained unmatched. Germline V lookup: CDR1 SNHLY, CDR2 FYNNEI. CDR3 length equals 15 residues. CDR3 sequence reads: CASREGLAGQETQYF. CDR3 in DNA: TGTGCCAGCAGGGAGGGACTAGCGGGACAGGAGACCCAGTACTTC.

The chain carries TRBV5-6 and TRBJ2-6; 10 positions agree with TRBD1. The CDR3 is made up of 17 amino acids. The V gene end was trimmed by 5 bases and the J gene end by 0 bases; junction bases not matched to a gene: 5. Germline V gene data show CDR1 as SGHDT and CDR2 as YYEEEE. The CDR3: CASSPGQGRSGANVLTF. The CDR3 DNA follows: TGTGCCAGCAGTCCGGGACAGGGGCGCTCTGGGGCCAACGTCCTGACTTTC.

This chain connects TRBV5-4 to TRBJ1-1; D is uncertain. Germline assignment: CDR1 SGHNT and CDR2 YYREEE (reference sequence). The CDR3 runs 13 residues. Trimming shortened V by 1 base and J by 7 bases, and 11 bases separated the two germline ends. This CDR3 reads CASSLPGSGEAFF. The CDR3 region has the DNA TGTGCCAGCAGCTTGCCTGGTTCCGGTGAAGCTTTCTTT.

This clone has more than one count but fewer than ten. This chain connects TRBV2 to TRBJ1-1; TRBD1 matches 11 bases. This CDR3 has 14 residues. CDR1 SNHLY and CDR2 FYNNEI come from the germline V gene. Unmatched junction bases numbered 4, after V lost 6 bases and J lost 4 bases. CDR3 sequence (DNA): TGTGCCAGCAGAGGGACAGGGGGTTCCACTGAAGCTTTCTTT. Its protein is CASRGTGGSTEAFF.

The rearrangement joins TRBV5-1 to TRBJ1-5; TRBD1 aligns across 9 bases. There are 15 residues in the CDR3. J gave up 7 bases and V 0 bases, and 5 bases lay outside the gene matches. Germline V gene data show CDR1 as SGHRS and CDR2 as YFSETQ. CDR3 sequence reads: CASSLDRGLGQPQHF. In DNA form, the CDR3 reads TGCGCCAGCAGCTTGGACAGGGGGCTCGGGCAGCCCCAGCATTTT.

The rearrangement uses TRBV6-5 and TRBJ1-4, with 7 nucleotides matching TRBD1. Germline trimming cut 9 bases from V and 5 bases from J; bases unmatched to any gene: 12. Germline values: CDR1 MNHEY, CDR2 SVGAGI. This CDR3 has 15 amino acids. Written as DNA, the CDR3 is TGTGCCAGTCGATTACAGGGGAGGGGGAATGAAAAACTGTTTTTT. Amino acids: CASRLQGRGNEKLFF.

This clone was counted between two and nine times. The chain links TRBV7-3 to TRBJ2-1; no reliable D call. The germline gives CDR1 SGHTA, CDR2 FQGTGA. Trimming took off 1 base at V and 8 bases at J, with 9 bases between the two ends. This CDR3 is 13 amino acids long. CDR3 bases: TGTGCCAGCAGCTTAAGAGTTGCGGATGAGCAGTTCTTC. Translating it yields CASSLRVADEQFF.

The rearrangement joins TRBV11-2 to TRBJ2-7; 14 nucleotides align to TRBD2. V lost 5 bases to trimming and J lost 4 bases; unmatched junction nucleotides: 13. This CDR3 spans 18 amino acids. The germline gives CDR1 SGHAT, CDR2 FQNNGV. CDR3 sequence (DNA): TGTGCCAGCAGCCACCCTCGGGGACTAGCGGGAGTTGGGTACGAGCAGTACTTC. It specifies CASSHPRGLAGVGYEQYF.